This T cell receptor beta chain was identified in a study of shared clonotypes between healthy human individuals (dated by TCRdb to 2019 to 2021). Turning to the overall study: The cohort comprised a couple of women and a few men aged 18 to 49 years. Different laboratories and diverse techniques were used to prepare libraries and sequence TCR repertoires, to increase sequencing depth and limit assay-specific biases. To estimate repertoire size and how much clonotype sharing occurs between individuals, the study deeply sequenced the blood TCR repertoires of several healthy adults. Between about 0.85 and 9.5 billion PBMCs per donor were obtained by leukapheresis. For each donor, three plates each were used for CD4 naive and CD4 memory, two plates were used for CD8 naive, and one plate was used for CD8 memory. The study at large found these results: Even with the large sequencing depth, rarefaction of the sorted-subset datasets indicated that sequencing was incomplete. Across a few donors, 5% to 6% of naive CD4, approximately 4% of naive CD8, under 2.5% of memory CD4, and approximately 0.42% of memory CD8 clonotypes were shared. Because the study included only a small number of donors, the genetic and exposure-history diversity represented was limited. Naive subsets generally had larger estimated clonotype richness than memory subsets. Pairwise subsampling led to the expectation that sequencing depth would affect the degree of clonotype sharing among donors. Higher generation probabilities were observed for clonotypes shared by all four sorted-subset donors than for non-shared clonotypes. Only blood was sampled, and tissue TCR repertoires likely differ from those in blood.

The germline V gene sets CDR1 to SGHAT and CDR2 to FQNNGV. The trim is 2 bases for V and 2 bases for J, with a gap of 10 bases between the germline ends. CDR3 length: 14 amino acids, cysteine to phenylalanine. Just the 42-base CDR3 DNA is kept, in frame starting at base 1. The table lists this clone with a count of one. The clone's antigen remains unknown. No clone much larger than this one lies a single base away; base qualities are absent. Using the deep immunoSEQ assay, TCR CDR3 regions were amplified from genomic DNA by multiplex PCR. For each cell subset, the extracted genomic DNA was distributed evenly across all wells of several immunoSEQ 96-well plates, and each plate served as one replicate. For sorted subsets, approximately 210 ng genomic DNA, equal to 30,000 to 35,000 T cell genomes, was loaded into each replicate PCR. The purified libraries were quantified using a Qubit 3.0 fluorometer, sized with a Bioanalyzer 2100, and then quantified again using the KAPA Library Quantification kit. A separate single-read 150-cycle Illumina NextSeq 550 flow cell was used to sequence each immunoSEQ 96-well plate. The published analysis was carried out like this. Because only junctional sequences without quality scores were contained in the immunoSEQ output, filtering matching that applied to full-length reads could not be performed. Sequences were annotated with PyIR, a Python wrapper for IgBLAST v1.9, using IMGT germline references to assign V/J genes and CDR3. Reads were removed for weak V/J assignments (E-value above 1e-6), missing CDR3, stop codons, out-of-frame junctions, or ambiguous translated residues. V3J clonotypes were defined by identical inferred V gene, J gene, and CDR3 amino acid sequence. The percentage overlap between two repertoires was calculated by dividing the number of shared unique clonotypes by the size of the smaller repertoire. Richness of each repertoire was evaluated using RTK rarefaction, the Chao1 estimator, and Recon v2.1 estimates of unobserved clonotypes. Generation probabilities were computed with OLGA for all TCRbeta clonotypes obtained by the gDNA method from a few donors. Held by TCRdb, this immuneACCESS table contains in-frame sequences only and omits some clones. Under half of the omission traces to an unresolved V gene where checked; the cause of the rest is unknown. From that table come the V and J calls and clone size; the DNA was used to work out D and trimming. The sample data list roughly 1.5 million clones, and approximately 98% of these were observed just once. Of the sample, roughly 0.4% is held by the ten largest clones.

Healthy HIV-negative adults with no recently reported acute infections or vaccinations were included as donors. Only Caucasian adults living in Nashville, Tennessee, USA were represented among the donors. CD4+ T cells were enriched through magnetic negative selection, after which naive cells were positively selected on CD45RA and the remaining negative fraction served as the memory subset. After blood collection by leukapheresis, PBMCs were isolated using Ficoll-Histopaque density gradient centrifugation and then cryopreserved in the vapor phase of liquid nitrogen. Analytical flow cytometry was used to check the purity and quantity of each magnetically sorted T cell population. Each sorted fraction had its genomic DNA isolated and then quantified by UV absorbance on a Nanodrop 2000c.

Sequencing used naive CD4+ T cells sorted from blood. The cell subset or site tag for this specimen amounts to: CD45RA+ positively selected. Here the chain combines TRBV11-2 and TRBJ2-7; the D gene is perhaps TRBD1, on 5 matching bases. This receptor was identified in a man aged 25-45 years in good health. The CDR3 here reads CASSLIRAAYEQYF. Here is the DNA: TGTGCCAGCAGCTTAATCAGGGCCGCCTACGAGCAGTACTTC.